This T cell receptor beta chain was recovered during a study of Ad26.COV2.S vaccination and SARS-CoV-2 variants. Treatment noted: approximately 18 received Ad26.COV2.S at low or high dose, single or two shots; about 5 received placebo; per-sample allocation not given. Specimen acquisition occurred on day 63 following the initial vaccine or placebo injection. In Boston, an adult donor aged 18-55 years took part. The CDR3 sequence is 16 residues long. Germline V gene lookup returns CDR1 LGHNA and CDR2 YSLEER. Trimming took 4 bases from V and 3 from J, leaving 16 bases between them. Profiling relied on immunoSEQ multiplex PCR, and the TCRdb table lists in-frame clones only, not all of them. The sample lists approximately 300,000 clones, roughly 86% occurring once.

The source of this sequence is a person aged 18-65 years who received the Ad26.COV2.S COVID-19 vaccine or a placebo. The sequenced sample was peripheral blood, obtained in a trial of Ad26.COV2.S vaccine versus placebo. The chain has TRBV4-3 and TRBJ2-4; no definite D call. This CDR3 reads CASSPRALQRKNIQYF. In DNA, the CDR3 is TGCGCCAGCAGCCCAAGAGCCCTGCAACGCAAAAACATTCAGTACTTC.